This TCR beta chain was captured by sequencing in a study of naive and memory T cell subsets. Amplification of ligated cDNA took four PCR rounds with SP2 and nested alpha and beta constant primers. TCRdb redid the calling of the 5' RACE reads with MiXCR, one entry per CDR3 protein. The table lists 25,000 to 35,000 distinct CDR3 sequences, over 15% of them singletons. This clonotype was found many times. An oligonucleotide containing a UMI was ligated to the 3' end of TCR cDNA. Unsorted total RNA, about 1 to 1000 ng, was DNase treated before reverse transcription. The sequence derives from a female donor in good health.

The CDR3 DNA reads as TGTGCCAGCAGTTACGCCGGGGCAGGGACAGGGTCCTATAATTCACCCCTCCACTTT. Its translation is CASSYAGAGTGSYNSPLHF. This sequence joins TRBV6-5 and TRBJ1-6; 9 bases are a match to TRBD1. Losses at the gene ends were 2 bases for V and 1 base for J; bases not matched to a gene: 9. The germline gives CDR1 MNHEY, CDR2 SVGAGI. This CDR3 spans 19 amino acids.